This TCR beta chain was sequenced in a study of CD8 T cells in Susac syndrome (dated by TCRdb to the late 2010s). About the investigation overall: The study used repertoire sequencing to test whether antigen drove CD8+ T cell activation and differentiation in Susac syndrome.

The paper as a whole reports these results and caveats: The number of individuals in the TCR sequencing and HLA analysis was recognized as being relatively small.

Looking up the germline V gene yields CDR1 SGHTA and CDR2 FQGNSA. There are 14 amino acids in the CDR3, from cysteine to phenylalanine inclusive. Here the CDR3 DNA is all that survives: 42 bases in frame from base 1. V sheds 1 base and J sheds 4 bases, leaving 8 bases between their ends. RNA was extracted with the RNeasy kit and roughly 0.45 to 1 ug was reverse transcribed using random hexamers. The immunoSEQ multiplex PCR assay, covering 54 Vbeta and 13 Jbeta segments, was used to amplify TCR beta CDR3 regions. To correct PCR amplification bias, a synthetic template baseline was used for both primer optimization and computational correction. As for how the authors treated the data: Only productive sequences were kept, with reads annotated to V, D and J genes according to IMGT and analyzed in immunoSEQ Analyzer. Clonality was computed as one minus Shannon entropy normalized by log2 of the number of productive unique sequences. For each patient and control, public and private clones were evaluated within the 100 most prevalent clones. Susac-specific clones were defined as absent from healthy and MS cohorts, around 980 published viral clones and other ImmuneACCESS disease sequences. TCRdb reran the public reads through fastp at Q25 and MiXCR, keeping productive beta chains. Entries are consolidated by CDR3 protein sequence, retaining the most common genes and DNA. These V and J calls are TCRdb output, not the study's own analysis. The sample table lists 300,000 or so distinct CDR3 sequences, about 90% of them with a count of one. Jointly, the top ten make up approximately 0.065% of the sample.

Peripheral blood CD8+ and CD4+ T cells from healthy donors, Susac syndrome patients and multiple sclerosis patients were profiled by high-throughput TCR beta sequencing. The multiple sclerosis controls were treatment-naive patients whose relapsing-remitting disease, either stable or active, fulfilled the revised McDonald criteria. Bulk CD8+ and CD4+ T cells were purified magnetically by negative isolation, whereas CD8+ TEMRA cells were enriched by FACS. Blood was drawn into EDTA tubes, processed within 24 hours, and PBMCs were isolated by density gradient centrifugation. PBMCs destined for TCR sequencing were cryopreserved in liquid nitrogen and later thawed in a 37 °C water bath. The sorted or isolated CD4+, CD8+ and CD8+ TEMRA cells reached a purity of at least 90%. With regard to this clonotype: This receptor's antigen is unknown. Within one base of it there is no much larger clone, and no base qualities were kept.

Here the chain combines TRBV7-2 and TRBJ1-3, with no confident D gene call. Sample: CD4+ T cells from PBMCs. The clonotype originates from a human donor with multiple sclerosis. The DNA sequence is TGTGCCAGCAGCTTAGGATTAGGAGGAAACACCATATATTTT. Its protein is CASSLGLGGNTIYF.